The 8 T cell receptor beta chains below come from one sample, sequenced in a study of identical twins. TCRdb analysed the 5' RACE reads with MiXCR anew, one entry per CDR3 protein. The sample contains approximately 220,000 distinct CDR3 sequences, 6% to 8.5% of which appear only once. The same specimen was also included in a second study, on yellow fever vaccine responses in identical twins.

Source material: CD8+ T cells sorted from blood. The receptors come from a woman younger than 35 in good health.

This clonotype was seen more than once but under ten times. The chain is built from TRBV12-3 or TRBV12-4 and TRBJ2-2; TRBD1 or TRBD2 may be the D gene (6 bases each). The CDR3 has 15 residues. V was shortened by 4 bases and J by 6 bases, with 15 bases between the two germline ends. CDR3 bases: TGTGCCAGCAGTTCCCGCGGGACAAACGCCGGGGAGCTGTTTTTT. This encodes CASSSRGTNAGELFF.

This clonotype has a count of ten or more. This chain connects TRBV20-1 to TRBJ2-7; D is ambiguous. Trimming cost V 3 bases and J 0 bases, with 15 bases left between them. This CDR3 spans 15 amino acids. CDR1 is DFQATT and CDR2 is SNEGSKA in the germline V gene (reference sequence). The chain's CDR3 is CSASGPIRLSYEQYF. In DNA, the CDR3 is TGCAGTGCTAGCGGACCTATCAGGCTCTCCTACGAGCAGTACTTC.

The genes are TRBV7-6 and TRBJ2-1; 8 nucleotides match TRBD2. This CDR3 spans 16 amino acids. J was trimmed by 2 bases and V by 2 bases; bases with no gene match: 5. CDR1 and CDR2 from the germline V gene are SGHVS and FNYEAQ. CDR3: CASSLNQREPYNEQFF. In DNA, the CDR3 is TGTGCCAGCAGCTTAAACCAGCGGGAGCCCTACAATGAGCAGTTCTTC.

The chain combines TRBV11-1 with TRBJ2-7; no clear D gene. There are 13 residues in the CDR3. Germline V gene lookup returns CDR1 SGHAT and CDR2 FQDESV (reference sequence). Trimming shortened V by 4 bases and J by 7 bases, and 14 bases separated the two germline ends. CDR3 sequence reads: CASSSGGSLEQYF. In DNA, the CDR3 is TGTGCCAGCAGCTCGGGTGGGTCTTTGGAGCAGTACTTC.

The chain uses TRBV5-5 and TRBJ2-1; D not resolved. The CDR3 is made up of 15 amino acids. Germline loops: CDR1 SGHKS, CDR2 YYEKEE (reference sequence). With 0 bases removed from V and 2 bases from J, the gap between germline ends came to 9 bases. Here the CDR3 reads CASSLANWAYNEQFF. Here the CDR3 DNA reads TGTGCCAGCAGCTTGGCCAATTGGGCCTACAATGAGCAGTTCTTC. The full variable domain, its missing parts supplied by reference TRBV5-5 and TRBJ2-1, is DAGVTQSPTHLIKTRGQQVTLRCSPISGHKSVSWYQQVLGQGPQFIFQYYEKEERGRGNFPDRFSARQFPNYSSELNVNALLLGDSALYLCASSLANWAYNEQFFGPGTRLTVL.

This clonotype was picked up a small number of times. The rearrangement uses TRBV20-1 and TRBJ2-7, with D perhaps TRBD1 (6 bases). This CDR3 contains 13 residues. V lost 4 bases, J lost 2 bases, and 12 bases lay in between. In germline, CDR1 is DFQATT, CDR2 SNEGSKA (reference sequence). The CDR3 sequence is CSAKDSSTYEQYF. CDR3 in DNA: TGCAGTGCTAAGGACAGCTCAACCTACGAGCAGTACTTC.

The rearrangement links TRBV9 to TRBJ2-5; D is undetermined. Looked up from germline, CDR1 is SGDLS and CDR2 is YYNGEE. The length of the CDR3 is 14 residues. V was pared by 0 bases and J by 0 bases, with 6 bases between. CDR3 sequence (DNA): TGTGCCAGCAGCGTAGGGAGATACCAAGAGACCCAGTACTTC. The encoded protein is CASSVGRYQETQYF.

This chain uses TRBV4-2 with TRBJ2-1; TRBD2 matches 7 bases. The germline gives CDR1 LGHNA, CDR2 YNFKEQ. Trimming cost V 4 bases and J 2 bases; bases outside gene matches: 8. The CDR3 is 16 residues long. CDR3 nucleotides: TGTGCCAGCAGCCCCGATGCGGGGGAGGCCTACAATGAGCAGTTCTTC. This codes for CASSPDAGEAYNEQFF.